Below are 7 T cell receptor beta chains sequenced from a single sample in a study of blood T cell repertoires in COVID-19. Here immunoSEQ multiplex PCR was the method, and the copy in TCRdb shows in-frame clones only, minus some. The sample includes approximately 330,000 clones, roughly 86% of them seen just once. Sample: PBMCs or T cells enriched from blood (not recorded which). The source of these receptors is a woman in her twenties or thirties who had recovered from COVID-19.

V is TRBV2 and J is TRBJ1-2; D is possibly TRBD1 (6 bases). The CDR3 sequence is 14 residues long. Germline-derived CDR1 and CDR2 are SNHLY and FYNNEI. V lost 7 bases and J lost 3, with 15 bases in between. CDR3 nucleotide sequence: TGTGCCAGCACTCAAGGGGGGGCGGACTATGGCTACACCTTC. It codes for CASTQGGADYGYTF. The whole variable domain, remainder taken from reference TRBV2 and TRBJ1-2, is EPEVTQTPSHQVTQMGQEVILRCVPISNHLYFYWYRQILGQKVEFLVSFYNNEISEKSEIFDDQFSVERPDGSNFTLKIRSTKLEDSAMYFCASTQGGADYGYTFGSGTRLTVV.

The CDR3 sequence is CSVASRQEVDGYTF. CDR3 DNA: TGCAGCGTTGCTTCTCGACAGGAAGTCGATGGCTACACCTTC. The V call is TRBV29-1, the J call TRBJ1-2; TRBD1 is a possible D gene (6 bases). V was pared by 4 bases and J by 6 bases, with 18 bases between. Germline assignment: CDR1 SQVTM and CDR2 ANQGSEA. The CDR3 consists of 14 residues.

This clone was counted a single time. This chain joins TRBV3-1 (or the pseudogene TRBV3-2) and TRBJ2-3; tentatively, D is TRBD2 (6 bases). V was pared by 0 bases and J by 0 bases, with 13 bases between. There are 17 residues in the CDR3. The germline V gene has CDR1 LGHDT and CDR2 YNNKEL (reference sequence). In DNA, the CDR3 is TGTGCCAGCAGCCAAGAAGTACGGGAGTGGAGCACAGATACGCAGTATTTT. Its translation is CASSQEVREWSTDTQYF.

This chain links TRBV11-2 with TRBJ2-7, with TRBD2 identical over 7 bases. The CDR3 extends over 14 amino acids. V gave up 5 bases and J gave up 3 bases; unmatched junction bases: 7. Germline V gene sequence: CDR1 SGHAT, CDR2 FQNNGV. CDR3 bases: TGTGCCAGCAGCCTAGGACTAGAACTCTACGAGCAGTACTTC. It specifies CASSLGLELYEQYF.

The chain is built from TRBV29-1 and TRBJ1-1, with 7 bases identical to TRBD1. V was clipped by 7 bases and J by 6 bases; unmatched bases: 8. Germline-derived CDR1 and CDR2 are SQVTM and ANQGSEA. The CDR3 contains 12 residues. The CDR3 DNA reads as TGCAGCGCCCGCCGACAGGGATCTGAAGCTTTCTTT. Residues: CSARRQGSEAFF.

V gene TRBV7-2 combines with J gene TRBJ1-6; D possibly corresponds to TRBD1 (6 bases). The germline V and J ends were trimmed by 4 bases and 11 bases, with 15 bases remaining between them. This CDR3 is built from 14 residues. Germline CDR1 SGHTA, CDR2 FQGNSA. In nucleotides, the CDR3 is TGTGCCAGCAGCTCGATACAGGGTTTGGCACCCCTCCACTTT. Translated, it gives CASSSIQGLAPLHF.

The chain joins TRBV28 to TRBJ1-4, with D possibly being TRBD1 (6 bases). The germline V and J ends were trimmed by 4 bases and 4 bases, with 13 bases remaining between them. The V gene's germline CDR1 is MDHEN and CDR2 SYDVKM. The CDR3 consists of 15 residues. The CDR3 reads CASSSTGRGNEKLFF. The CDR3 region has the DNA TGTGCCAGCAGTTCAACAGGGCGCGGTAATGAAAAACTGTTTTTT.